Below are 8 T cell receptor beta chains sequenced from a single sample in a study of response to subunit inactivated influenza vaccine. In TCRdb, the RT-PCR reads were re-called with MiXCR into one record per CDR3 protein. The sample has about 650,000 distinct CDR3 sequences, around 15% seen once. The sample was PBMCs from blood, taken about 14 days before vaccination. These receptors all come from a man aged 50-59 years who received an inactivated influenza vaccine.

This clonotype was picked up a small number of times. The CDR3, as DNA: TGTGCCAGCAGCCAAGTCGCTCTAGCGGGAGACTACGAGCAGTACTTC. It encodes CASSQVALAGDYEQYF. The gene calls are TRBV4-2 and TRBJ2-7; the match to TRBD2 covers 10 bases. CDR3 size: 16 residues. Germline V gene data show CDR1 as LGHNA and CDR2 as YNFKEQ. Trimming at V came to 1 base and at J to 3 bases, leaving 6 bases not matched to a gene.

V gene TRBV15 combines with J gene TRBJ2-6; TRBD2 matches at 8 bases. Germline CDR1 reads LNHNV; CDR2 reads YYDKDF (reference sequence). After removal of 3 bases from V and 4 bases from J, the junction contained 5 bases not matched to a gene. The CDR3 has 16 residues. The CDR3 loop is CATSSGGARGANVLTF. As DNA, the CDR3 is TGTGCCACCAGCAGCGGGGGGGCGAGAGGGGCCAACGTCCTGACTTTC.

The CDR3 sequence is CASSTSQGLATEAFF. DNA of the CDR3: TGTGCCAGCAGCACCTCACAGGGACTGGCCACTGAAGCTTTCTTT. V and J are TRBV5-5 and TRBJ1-1; possibly TRBD1 for D (6 bases). The CDR3 length is 15 residues. Germline CDR1 and CDR2: SGHKS and YYEKEE (reference sequence). Between the trimmed V and J ends, which lost 4 bases and 4 bases, there was a span of 17 bases.

The rearrangement links TRBV3-1 to TRBJ2-2; the D is unclear. With 3 bases removed from V and 6 bases from J, the gap between germline ends came to 11 bases. This CDR3 contains 14 residues. Germline CDR1 LGHDT, CDR2 YNNKEL (reference sequence). The CDR3 reads CASSHGRLAGELFF. CDR3 sequence (DNA): TGTGCCAGCAGCCACGGACGGCTTGCCGGGGAGCTGTTTTTT.

The chain joins TRBV7-9 to TRBJ2-5; 8 bases agree with TRBD2. Germline values: CDR1 SEHNR, CDR2 FQNEAQ (reference sequence). There are 15 residues in the CDR3. V trimming: 3 bases; J trimming: 5 bases; junction bases outside the gene matches: 8. CDR3 coding DNA: TGTGCCAGCAGCTTTCTTCGGGGGGGCCGCGAGACCCAGTACTTC. Amino acid sequence: CASSFLRGGRETQYF.

At least ten counts were recorded for this clonotype. The chain uses TRBV5-1 and TRBJ2-1; either TRBD1 or TRBD2 may supply D (6 bases each). V gave up 3 bases and J gave up 0 bases, with 16 bases separating them. The CDR3 has 17 amino acids. Germline lookup yields CDR1 SGHRS and CDR2 YFSETQ. In DNA form, the CDR3 reads TGCGCCAGCAGCTCAACGACCGGGGGCTCCTCCTACAATGAGCAGTTCTTC. Protein: CASSSTTGGSSYNEQFF.

This clonotype was seen many times. The J gene is TRBJ2-3, the V gene TRBV10-3; D call uncertain. This CDR3 comprises 13 residues. CDR1 is ENHRY and CDR2 is SYGVKD in the germline V gene. Trimming stripped 7 bases from V and 2 bases from J, with 10 bases between. The CDR3 DNA is TGTGCCATCACGGTCCAAGACACAGATACGCAGTATTTT. Translating gives CAITVQDTDTQYF.

The rearrangement links TRBV20-1 to TRBJ2-1; tentative D call: TRBD2 (5 bases). V shed 3 bases and J shed 0 bases, with 12 bases lying between them. CDR1 DFQATT and CDR2 SNEGSKA come from the germline V gene (reference sequence). CDR3 length: 15 amino acids. The CDR3 loop is CSARRGRSSYNEQFF. In DNA, the CDR3 is TGCAGTGCTAGGAGAGGGCGGAGCTCCTACAATGAGCAGTTCTTC.